This TCR beta chain was observed in a study of blood T cell repertoires in COVID-19. Study as a whole: Acute-phase and convalescent COVID-19 samples originated in the United States, Italy and Spain. T cells, B-cell-depleted T cells, or PBMCs supplied cDNA or gDNA.

Germline V gene sequence: CDR1 MGHRA, CDR2 YSYEKL. The CDR3 totals 16 residues. Trimming took off 4 bases at V and 6 bases at J, with 18 bases between the two ends. In the original processing: The assay estimated nucleated cells by amplifying reference gene primers. Generated by immunoSEQ multiplex PCR, the TCRdb table keeps only in-frame clones and is missing some. Clonal size and the V and J genes are those of that table, whereas D and trimming came from the DNA. The repertoire holds about 36,000 clones, with 90% as singletons. The J gene is TRBJ1-4, the V gene TRBV4-1, with D perhaps matching TRBD1 (5 bases). The source material was peripheral blood. The TCR was taken from a human donor in a cohort sampled during active COVID-19. The CDR3 bases are TGCGCCAGCAGCCGAGAGGGGTCCGCCGGGGATGAAAAACTGTTTTTT. It specifies CASSREGSAGDEKLFF.